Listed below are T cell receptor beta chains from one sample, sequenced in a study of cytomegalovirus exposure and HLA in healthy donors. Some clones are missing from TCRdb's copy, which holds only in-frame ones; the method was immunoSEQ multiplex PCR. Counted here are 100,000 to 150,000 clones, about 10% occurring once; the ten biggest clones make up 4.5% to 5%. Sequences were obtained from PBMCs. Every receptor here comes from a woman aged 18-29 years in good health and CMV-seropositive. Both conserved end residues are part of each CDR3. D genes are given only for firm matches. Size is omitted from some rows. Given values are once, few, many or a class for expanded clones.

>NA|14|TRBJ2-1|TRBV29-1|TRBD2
CSARTSGRASEQFF
TGCAGCGCGCGAACTAGCGGGAGGGCCAGTGAGCAGTTCTTC
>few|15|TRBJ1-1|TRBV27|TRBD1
CASSLTGAGVTEAFF
TGTGCCAGCAGTCTTACAGGGGCCGGCGTAACTGAAGCTTTCTTT
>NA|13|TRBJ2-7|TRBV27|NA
CASSFGQPYEQYF
TGTGCCAGCAGTTTCGGACAGCCCTACGAGCAGTACTTC
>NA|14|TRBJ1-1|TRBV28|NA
CASSFLGGNTEAFF
TGTGCCAGCAGTTTTCTGGGAGGGAACACTGAAGCTTTCTTT
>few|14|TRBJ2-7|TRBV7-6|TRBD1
CASSFRGRGNEQYF
TGTGCCAGCAGCTTCAGGGGGCGCGGAAACGAGCAGTACTTC
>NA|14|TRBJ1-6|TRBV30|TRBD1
CASRDSSYNSPLHF
TGTGCTTCCCGGGACAGCAGCTATAATTCACCCCTCCACTTT
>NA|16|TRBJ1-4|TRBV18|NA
CASSPDIRATNEKLFF
TGTGCCAGCTCCCCGGACATTCGTGCAACTAATGAAAAACTGTTTTTT
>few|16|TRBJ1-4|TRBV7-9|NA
CASSSGGGRITEKLFF
TGTGCCAGCAGCTCGGGAGGGGGGCGCATTACTGAAAAACTGTTTTTT
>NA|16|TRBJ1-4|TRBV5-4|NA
CASSSKAGTTNEKLFF
TGTGCCAGCAGCTCAAAGGCGGGGACAACTAATGAAAAACTGTTTTTT
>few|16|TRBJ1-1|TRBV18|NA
CASSPGQGIRNTEAFF
TGTGCCAGCTCACCAGGGCAGGGAATCAGGAACACTGAAGCTTTCTTT
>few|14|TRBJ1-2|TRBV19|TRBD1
CASRFGEGATGYTF
TGTGCCAGTAGGTTCGGTGAGGGGGCGACTGGCTACACCTTC
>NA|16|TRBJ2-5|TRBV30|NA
CAWSVGMLAGVGTQYF
TGTGCCTGGAGTGTAGGCATGCTAGCCGGGGTTGGGACCCAGTACTTC
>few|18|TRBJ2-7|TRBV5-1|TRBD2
CASSLAGGTSGTMYEQYF
TGCGCCAGCAGCTTGGCCGGGGGGACTAGCGGGACTATGTACGAGCAGTACTTC
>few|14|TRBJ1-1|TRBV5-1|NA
CASSLVNLNTEAFF
TGCGCCAGCAGCTTGGTCAATTTGAACACTGAAGCTTTCTTT
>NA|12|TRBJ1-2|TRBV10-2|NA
CATWTLNYGYTF
TGCGCCACCTGGACACTGAACTATGGCTACACCTTC
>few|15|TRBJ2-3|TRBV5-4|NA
CASSFELAVADTQYF
TGTGCCAGCAGCTTTGAGTTGGCGGTGGCAGATACGCAGTATTTT
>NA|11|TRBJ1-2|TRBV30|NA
CAWSVRGGYTF
TGTGCCTGGAGTGTACGTGGCGGCTACACCTTC
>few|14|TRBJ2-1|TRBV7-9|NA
CASTLGGGLNEQFF
TGTGCCAGCACCCTCGGGGGAGGTCTCAATGAGCAGTTCTTC
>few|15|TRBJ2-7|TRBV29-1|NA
CSVWVGGASGYEQYF
TGCAGCGTTTGGGTGGGAGGAGCATCGGGCTACGAGCAGTACTTC
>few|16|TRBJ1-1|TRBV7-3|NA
CASSQYQQGPNTEAFF
TGTGCCAGCAGCCAATATCAACAGGGACCCAACACTGAAGCTTTCTTT
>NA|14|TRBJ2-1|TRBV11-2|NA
CASSLDPSGYEQFF
TGTGCCAGCAGCTTAGATCCTAGTGGTTATGAGCAGTTCTTC
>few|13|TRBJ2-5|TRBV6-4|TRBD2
CASSTAGGETQYF
TGTGCCAGCAGTACGGCGGGGGGCGAGACCCAGTACTTC
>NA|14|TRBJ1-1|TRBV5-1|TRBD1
CASSPSGTGERAFF
TGCGCCAGCAGCCCGAGCGGGACAGGGGAGCGAGCTTTCTTT
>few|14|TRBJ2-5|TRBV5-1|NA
CASSYGSVGETQYF
TGCGCCAGCAGTTACGGTAGCGTGGGGGAGACCCAGTACTTC
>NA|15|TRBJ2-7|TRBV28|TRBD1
CASSVRQGNSYEQYF
TGTGCCAGCAGTGTTCGACAGGGAAACTCCTACGAGCAGTACTTC
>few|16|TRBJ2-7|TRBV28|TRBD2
CASSASGSVPLYEQYF
TGTGCCAGCAGTGCTAGCGGGAGCGTCCCCCTCTACGAGCAGTACTTC
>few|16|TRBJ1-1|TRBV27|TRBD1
CASSRGQTLLTTEAFF
TGTGCCAGCAGTCGGGGACAGACTCTATTAACGACTGAAGCTTTCTTT